This entry describes one T cell receptor (beta chain). The antigen is undetermined. The sample originates from a study of cytomegalovirus exposure and HLA in healthy donors. Whole-study findings and limits: Rare TCR sequences dominated, though some public TCRs recurred in many donors. Within an earlier analysis, most TCR beta V segments proved productive either about 87% or about 30% of the time. With later analysis, a missense DCLRE1C variant became linked to TCR beta V- and J-gene trimming. Prediction of most subjects' HLA-A and HLA-B alleles by TCR beta sequences was reportedly accurate.

Germline lookup yields CDR1 SGHTA and CDR2 FQGNSA. The CDR3 extends over 15 amino acids. Trimming at V came to 1 base and at J to 5 bases, leaving 6 bases not matched to a gene. Both 60 Vbeta primers and 13 Jbeta primers went into the PCR. The protocol was immunoSEQ multiplex PCR, while the TCRdb copy is restricted to in-frame clones and leaves out a portion. The sample contains about 150,000 clones, roughly 70% of which appear only once. The TCR was taken from a man between 60 and 70 years old in good health and CMV-seronegative. V usage is TRBV7-2 and J usage is TRBJ2-3; 7 nucleotides align to TRBD2. What was sequenced was PBMCs. The CDR3, as DNA: TGTGCCAGCAGCTTAGGACGAGGCGGGGGAGATACGCAGTATTTT. Its protein product is CASSLGRGGGDTQYF.